The 6 T cell receptor beta chains below were found in one sample sequenced in a study of T cells in Graves' hyperthyroidism and ophthalmopathy (dated by TCRdb to between 2018 and 2021). Library preparation was by multiplex PCR. TCRdb shows the sequencer as Illumina HiSeq 2000. The TCR beta CDR3 regions were amplified from the RNA transcripts. For the first round of RT-PCR on the TCR CDR3, the HTBI primer set was used together with the Qiagen OneStep RT-PCR kit. TCRdb took the public reads, trimmed them with fastp at Q25, ran MiXCR for clone calling and kept in-frame beta chains. Every CDR3 protein is listed once, alongside the most common genes and DNA of its rows. This sample is represented by around 700,000 distinct CDR3 sequences; under 20% of them were singletons. The ten top clones hold 16% of the sample. The sequencing input was blood. These receptors were obtained from a woman aged 45 to 65 with Graves' hyperthyroidism that later progressed to Graves' ophthalmopathy.

In its sample, this clonotype was seen a few times. The gene calls are TRBV18 and TRBJ1-5; D may be TRBD1 (5 bases). The germline CDR1 and CDR2 sequences are KGHSH and LQKENI. The V end lost 3 bases, the J end lost 3 bases, and 12 bases lay between the germline ends. The CDR3 loop spans 15 amino acids. The CDR3 DNA reads TGTGCCAGCTCACCCAGGGAAGGGGCCAATCAGCCCCAGCATTTT. Protein: CASSPREGANQPQHF.

The rearrangement links TRBV7-9 to TRBJ2-5, with 8 nucleotides matching TRBD2. The CDR3 runs to 17 residues. CDR1 and CDR2 from the germline V gene are SEHNR and FQNEAQ (reference sequence). With 5 bases clipped from V and 1 base from J, the junction kept 12 bases outside the gene matches. The CDR3 DNA reads as TGTGCCAGCAGCCCATCTACTCGCGGGGGGCGCCAAGAGACCCAGTACTTC. Translating gives CASSPSTRGGRQETQYF.

The V call is TRBV30, the J call TRBJ1-2; 7 bases agree with TRBD1. From germline, CDR1 is GTSNPN and CDR2 SVGIG (reference sequence). J was trimmed by 2 bases and V by 6 bases; bases with no gene match: 12. This CDR3 comprises 15 residues. The DNA for the CDR3 is TGTGCCTGTCCCCTCCGGGACAGAATCAACTATGGCTACACCTTC. Protein: CACPLRDRINYGYTF.

The gene calls are TRBV6-1 and TRBJ1-2; 8 nucleotides align to TRBD1. Trimming cost V 8 bases and J 6 bases; bases outside gene matches: 5. Germline loops: CDR1 MNHNS, CDR2 SASEGT. CDR3 length: 12 residues. CDR3: CASVRQGNGYTF. CDR3 DNA sequence: TGTGCCAGCGTGAGACAGGGGAATGGCTACACCTTC.

J is TRBJ1-1 and V is TRBV11-2; the D gene is possibly TRBD1 (5 bases). The CDR3 is made up of 15 amino acids. From germline, CDR1 is SGHAT and CDR2 FQNNGV. Between the trimmed V and J ends, which lost 2 bases and 1 base, there was a span of 11 bases. In DNA form, the CDR3 reads TGTGCCAGCAGCTTAAGTCCGGGACGGAACACTGAAGCTTTCTTT. It encodes CASSLSPGRNTEAFF.

This clonotype was observed at least ten times. The chain couples TRBV2 to TRBJ2-1; 11 bases are shared with TRBD2. With 6 bases clipped from V and 5 bases from J, the junction kept 6 bases outside the gene matches. The CDR3 is 15 residues long. Germline CDR1 reads SNHLY; CDR2 reads FYNNEI. The CDR3 loop reads CASRIAGGPHNEQFF. In nucleotides, the CDR3 is TGTGCCAGCAGGATAGCGGGGGGGCCCCACAATGAGCAGTTCTTC.